A selection of T cell receptor beta chains follows, all from one sample in a study of shared clonotypes between healthy human individuals. The data were produced by immunoSEQ multiplex PCR, yet TCRdb's version contains in-frame clones alone and is incomplete. Of approximately 1,000,000 clones in the sample, around 77% are singletons; the top ten hold roughly 0.9%. The sequenced sample consisted of memory CD4+ T cells from PBMCs. Receptor source: a young man in good health. Some clones in this sample may be carry-over from other donors' samples. The CDR3 runs from the conserved cysteine through the conserved F or W. A D gene is named only where the DNA matches it firmly. Not all rows give a size; the values are once, few, many and, for expanded clones, a class.

v_call	d_call	clone_size	j_call	cdr3_nt	cdr3_aa
TRBV28	NA	NA	TRBJ1-5	TGTGCCAGCAGCCTCAGGAGGCCGGGGAATCAGCCCCAGCATTTT	CASSLRRPGNQPQHF
TRBV7-8	TRBD1	NA	TRBJ1-2	TGTGCCAGCACCCCGGGGCAGGGGGCTAACTATGGCTACACCTTC	CASTPGQGANYGYTF
TRBV7-3	NA	NA	TRBJ2-3	TGTGCCAGCAGCTTGGAGGGCCTGGAAGCAGATACGCAGTATTTT	CASSLEGLEADTQYF
TRBV7-2	NA	NA	TRBJ1-1	TGTGCCAGCAGCTTACTAGGGAACACTGAAGCTTTCTTT	CASSLLGNTEAFF
TRBV30	NA	NA	TRBJ2-5	TGTGCCTGGAGTGTATATACCCCAGAGACCCAGTACTTC	CAWSVYTPETQYF
TRBV30	NA	NA	TRBJ1-3	TGTGCCTGGGAAGCCCGCTCTGGAAACACCATATATTTT	CAWEARSGNTIYF
TRBV18	TRBD1	NA	TRBJ1-3	TGTGCCAGCTCACCGGGACAGTCCTCTGGAAACACCATATATTTT	CASSPGQSSGNTIYF
TRBV5-1	TRBD2	NA	TRBJ2-3	TGCGCCAGCAGCTTGGCCAGTCTCGCGGGAGGCACAGATACGCAGTATTTT	CASSLASLAGGTDTQYF
TRBV18	NA	NA	TRBJ2-5	TGTGCCAGCTCACCATTGACAATCCAAGAGACCCAGTACTTC	CASSPLTIQETQYF
TRBV5-1	TRBD2	NA	TRBJ2-5	TGCGCCAGCAGCTTGGGGAGCGGGAGGACCCAGTACTTC	CASSLGSGRTQYF
TRBV4-3	NA	NA	TRBJ1-1	TGCGCCAGCAGCCAAGATTATCAATTTAGCGCTTTCTTT	CASSQDYQFSAFF
TRBV5-1	NA	NA	TRBJ1-1	TGCGCCAGCAGCTTGAGCGTCATGAACACTGAAGCTTTCTTT	CASSLSVMNTEAFF
TRBV2	NA	NA	TRBJ1-2	TGTGCCAGCAGTGACTCAGGGTATCGTGGCTACACCTTC	CASSDSGYRGYTF
TRBV7-8	NA	NA	TRBJ1-4	TGTGCCAGCAGCTTGAGGGGACCGTATGAAAAACTGTTTTTT	CASSLRGPYEKLFF
TRBV7-8	NA	NA	TRBJ1-3	TGTGCCAGCAGCTTAGGTGGACAGAGAAACACCATATATTTT	CASSLGGQRNTIYF
TRBV30	TRBD1	NA	TRBJ2-2	TGTGCCTGGGGGACAGGCCTTGTGGAGCTGTTTTTT	CAWGTGLVELFF
TRBV7-2	NA	NA	TRBJ2-2	TGTGCCAGCAGTCGCAACAGGGCCGGGGAGCTGTTTTTT	CASSRNRAGELFF
TRBV5-1	TRBD1	once	TRBJ1-5	TGCGCCAGCAGCCACGGGACAGGGAATCAGCCCCAGCATTTT	CASSHGTGNQPQHF
TRBV6-5	TRBD2	NA	TRBJ2-7	TGTGCCACCCACGTAGCGGGAGGGAGCTCCTACGAGCAGTACTTC	CATHVAGGSSYEQYF
TRBV5-1	TRBD2	once	TRBJ2-3	TGCGCCAGCAGCCCATCGGCGCTAGCGGGAGTTGATACGCAGTATTTT	CASSPSALAGVDTQYF
TRBV28	NA	NA	TRBJ1-1	TGTGCCAGCATTAGGACTGAAGCTTTCTTT	CASIRTEAFF
TRBV30	TRBD2	NA	TRBJ2-7	TGTGCCTGGGACAGGGGAAGGACTAGCGGGAGAGCAGGCTACGAGCAGTACTTC	CAWDRGRTSGRAGYEQYF
TRBV28	TRBD2	NA	TRBJ2-5	TGTGCCAGCAGTTTTGGAGTAGCGGGGCCCCAAGAGACCCAGTACTTC	CASSFGVAGPQETQYF
TRBV9	NA	NA	TRBJ2-7	TGTGCCAGCAGCGTCGGCAGGAATTCCTACGAGCAGTACTTC	CASSVGRNSYEQYF
TRBV10-3	NA	NA	TRBJ2-7	TGTGCCATCAGTGAGCCTGTCCGGGACGGCTACGAGCAGTACTTC	CAISEPVRDGYEQYF
TRBV19	NA	NA	TRBJ2-5	TGTGCCAGTAGTATAAGGACACAGACCCAAGAGACCCAGTACTTC	CASSIRTQTQETQYF
TRBV6-9	NA	NA	TRBJ1-4	TGTGCCAGCAGTTACCCCCCCGGGGGGCAGGGAGGTGAAAAACTGTTTTTT	CASSYPPGGQGGEKLFF
TRBV28	NA	NA	TRBJ1-4	TGTGCCATCACACAGGGTTATAATGAAAAACTGTTTTTT	CAITQGYNEKLFF
TRBV10-3	TRBD1	NA	TRBJ2-7	TGTGCCATCAGTGAACCCGGACAGGGGACCCCTGGGAGATACGAGCAGTACTTC	CAISEPGQGTPGRYEQYF
TRBV20-1	NA	NA	TRBJ2-7	TGCAGTGCCCCGCGTCGGTACGAGCAGTACTTC	CSAPRRYEQYF
TRBV5-1	NA	NA	TRBJ2-7	TGCGCCAGCAGCTTGCCGGGTCAGGACGAGCAGTACTTC	CASSLPGQDEQYF
TRBV5-1	NA	NA	TRBJ2-2	TGCGCCAGCAGCTCCCTCGAGCGGGCTACGAACACCGGGGAGCTGTTTTTT	CASSSLERATNTGELFF
TRBV5-1	NA	NA	TRBJ1-1	TGCGCCAGCAGGGCCGGGACAACGAACACTGAAGCTTTCTTT	CASRAGTTNTEAFF
TRBV6-1	NA	NA	TRBJ2-2	TGTGCCAGCAAGGCGGCTAGCGTAAACACCGGGGAGCTGTTTTTT	CASKAASVNTGELFF
TRBV30	NA	NA	TRBJ1-3	TGTGCCTGGAGTCCGGACAGCAGAAACACCATATATTTT	CAWSPDSRNTIYF
TRBV5-1	NA	NA	TRBJ2-5	TGCGCCAGCAGCTTGGTCGTCCAAGAGACCCAGTACTTC	CASSLVVQETQYF
TRBV30	NA	NA	TRBJ1-5	TGTGCCTGGAGTGGAATAGCGAGCAATCAGCCCCAGCATTTT	CAWSGIASNQPQHF
TRBV6-6	TRBD1	NA	TRBJ2-1	TGTGCCAGCAGCCTCGGGACAGGCGAGTACAATGAGCAGTTCTTC	CASSLGTGEYNEQFF
TRBV28	TRBD2	NA	TRBJ2-2	TGTGCCAGCAGTTTAGCGGGAGGGCTCACCGGGGAGCTGTTTTTT	CASSLAGGLTGELFF
TRBV6-5	TRBD1	few	TRBJ2-5	TGTGCCAGCAGTGACAGGGGGCGGGAGACCCAGTACTTC	CASSDRGRETQYF
TRBV6-5	TRBD1	few	TRBJ1-2	TGTGCCAGCAGTTATCAGGGTTTTACAGGGGGAAAGGGCTACACCTTC	CASSYQGFTGGKGYTF